Below are 25 T cell receptor beta chains sequenced from a single sample in a study of CD8 T cells in Susac syndrome. Reverse transcription of roughly 0.5 to 1 ug RNA was performed with random hexamers. TCRdb reprocessed the immunoSEQ multiplex PCR reads with MiXCR, giving one entry per CDR3 protein. The sample includes some 210,000 distinct CDR3 sequences, 94% of them seen just once. Material for sequencing was CD4+ T cells from PBMCs. These receptors came from a human donor with Susac syndrome.

The V and J genes are TRBV7-9 and TRBJ1-4, with TRBD1 matching 7 bases. Looked up from germline, CDR1 is SEHNR and CDR2 is FQNEAQ (reference sequence). V lost 5 bases and J lost 4; bases outside the gene matches: 4. The CDR3 runs 14 residues. The CDR3 nucleotides are TGTGCCAGCAGCATCGGACAGGTTAATGAAAAACTGTTTTTT. Encoded protein: CASSIGQVNEKLFF. Based on the CDR3 plus reference TRBV7-9 and TRBJ1-4, the full variable domain is DTGVSQNPRHKITKRGQNVTFRCDPISEHNRLYWYRQTLGQGPEFLTYFQNEAQLEKSRLLSDRFSAERPKGSFSTLEIQRTEQGDSAMYLCASSIGQVNEKLFFGSGTQLSVL.

The chain uses TRBV24-1 and TRBJ1-2, with D uncertain. V lost 2 bases to trimming and J lost 4 bases, with 10 bases between them. The CDR3 consists of 14 residues. Germline V gene sequence: CDR1 KGHDR, CDR2 SFDVKD. The CDR3 reads CATSDSRGSYGYTF. The DNA for the CDR3 is TGTGCCACCAGTGATTCCCGAGGCAGCTATGGCTACACCTTC.

The chain employs TRBV5-6 and TRBJ1-2; TRBD1 is a possible D gene (6 bases). CDR3 length: 14 amino acids. Germline CDR1 is SGHDT and CDR2 is YYEEEE. Trimming took 1 base from V and 8 from J, leaving 15 bases between them. Here the CDR3 reads CASSLRLRDIGYTF. The DNA for the CDR3 is TGTGCCAGCAGCTTGCGACTCCGGGACATCGGCTACACCTTC.

The V call is TRBV6-4, the J call TRBJ2-1, with D unclear. The CDR3 contains 11 residues. V dropped 5 bases and J dropped 7 bases, with 6 bases sitting between them. Germline V gene data show CDR1 as MRHNA and CDR2 as SNTAGT. CDR3 sequence (DNA): TGTGCCAGCAGTTGGCGGAATGAGCAGTTCTTC. This sequence encodes CASSWRNEQFF.

The chain is built from TRBV29-1 and TRBJ2-7; weak D call: TRBD2 (5 bases). Germline CDR1 and CDR2: SQVTM and ANQGSEA. This CDR3 spans 10 amino acids. V was clipped by 6 bases and J by 6 bases, with 9 bases between them. In nucleotides, the CDR3 is TGCAGCGTGGTTCGGGGCGAGCAGTACTTC. The encoded protein is CSVVRGEQYF.

This chain links TRBV3-1 with TRBJ2-2, with D perhaps being TRBD1 or TRBD2 (5 bases each). V lost 0 bases and J 5 bases, leaving 13 bases between the germline ends. From germline, CDR1 is LGHDT and CDR2 YNNKEL (reference sequence). The CDR3 runs 16 residues. CDR3 DNA: TGTGCCAGCAGCCAAGAACTAGGCAGGGCGACCGGGGAGCTGTTTTTT. Translated: CASSQELGRATGELFF.

This clonotype was detected only once. This rearrangement joins TRBV30 to TRBJ1-1; weak D call: TRBD1 (6 bases). The CDR3 covers 13 residues. V was shortened by 3 bases and J by 1 base, with 9 bases between the two germline ends. Per germline, CDR1 GTSNPN and CDR2 SVGIG (reference sequence). The DNA for the CDR3 is TGTGCCTGGAGCGGGGGGCGGAACACTGAAGCTTTCTTT. This encodes CAWSGGRNTEAFF.

V gene TRBV6-2 or TRBV6-3 combines with J gene TRBJ1-5; D is undetermined. Germline V CDR1 and CDR2: MNHEY, SVGEGT. The CDR3 is 13 residues long. V was trimmed by 5 bases and J by 0 bases, leaving 5 bases between them. As DNA, the CDR3 is TGTGCCAGCAGTGCGTATAGCAATCAGCCCCAGCATTTT. Its translation is CASSAYSNQPQHF.

This chain joins TRBV18 and TRBJ2-3, with D tentatively TRBD2 (6 bases). The CDR3 covers 15 residues. With 3 bases removed from V and 2 bases from J, the gap between germline ends came to 12 bases. Germline V gives CDR1 KGHSH, CDR2 LQKENI. In DNA form, the CDR3 reads TGTGCCAGCTCACCTCAGGAGGGGCTCACAGATACGCAGTATTTT. This gives the protein CASSPQEGLTDTQYF.

The genes are TRBV29-1 and TRBJ2-2, with D perhaps assigned TRBD1 or TRBD2 (5 bases each). Trimming removed 5 bases at V and 6 bases at J, with 13 bases between. Germline CDR1 is SQVTM and CDR2 is ANQGSEA. The length of the CDR3 is 13 residues. CDR3 residues: CSVWDGAAGELFF. CDR3 DNA: TGCAGCGTTTGGGACGGGGCAGCCGGGGAGCTGTTTTTT.

This clonotype was observed a single time. The rearrangement links TRBV6-5 to TRBJ2-5; D gene uncertain. Germline loops: CDR1 MNHEY, CDR2 SVGAGI. CDR3 length: 13 residues. The germline V and J ends were trimmed by 4 bases and 4 bases, with 10 bases remaining between them. The CDR3 DNA reads as TGTGCCAGCAGTTCTCAAGTGAGAGAGACCCAGTACTTC. Amino acid sequence: CASSSQVRETQYF.

The chain uses TRBV7-9 and TRBJ2-7, with TRBD1 matching 9 bases. CDR3 length: 14 amino acids. Losses at the gene ends were 5 bases for V and 7 bases for J; bases not matched to a gene: 9. Germline V gives CDR1 SEHNR, CDR2 FQNEAQ (reference sequence). The DNA of the CDR3 is TGTGCCAGCAGCAGGGACAGGGTCCCAGGGGAGCAGTACTTC. Its protein is CASSRDRVPGEQYF.

The chain joins TRBV11-2 to TRBJ2-1; 7 nucleotides agree with TRBD1. The CDR3 totals 17 residues. Germline V gives CDR1 SGHAT, CDR2 FQNNGV. V was clipped by 3 bases and J by 0 bases; unmatched bases: 8. The CDR3 here is CASSFYRGQLSYNEQFF. CDR3 DNA sequence: TGTGCCAGCAGCTTCTATCGGGGACAGCTCTCCTACAATGAGCAGTTCTTC. Using reference TRBV11-2 and TRBJ2-1 for the parts outside the CDR3, the full variable domain is EAGVAQSPRYKIIEKRQSVAFWCNPISGHATLYWYQQILGQGPKLLIQFQNNGVVDDSQLPKDRFSAERLKGVDSTLKIQPAKLEDSAVYLCASSFYRGQLSYNEQFFGPGTRLTVL.

The chain links TRBV20-1 to TRBJ2-3, with TRBD1 identical over 8 bases. Germline V lookup: CDR1 DFQATT, CDR2 SNEGSKA (reference sequence). Trimming cost V 3 bases and J 3 bases; bases outside gene matches: 11. The CDR3 runs to 16 residues. The CDR3 loop reads CSASFWTGLGTDTQYF. CDR3 DNA: TGCAGTGCTAGTTTTTGGACAGGGTTGGGGACAGATACGCAGTATTTT.

This chain uses TRBV7-9 with TRBJ2-3, with 9 nucleotides matching TRBD1. The CDR3 runs to 17 residues. After removal of 1 base from V and 1 base from J, the junction contained 6 bases not matched to a gene. In germline, CDR1 is SEHNR, CDR2 FQNEAQ (reference sequence). Written as DNA, the CDR3 is TGTGCCAGCAGCTTAGGCCGGGGACAGGGCGGCACAGATACGCAGTATTTT. Protein: CASSLGRGQGGTDTQYF.

This clonotype has a handful of counts. J is TRBJ1-2 and V is TRBV29-1; D might be TRBD1 (6 bases). The V and J ends lost 5 bases and 0 bases respectively, with 7 bases between them. CDR1 and CDR2 from the germline V gene are SQVTM and ANQGSEA. The CDR3 spans 12 residues. CDR3 loop: CSVRTANYGYTF. The DNA of the CDR3 is TGCAGCGTTCGGACAGCTAACTATGGCTACACCTTC.

This chain uses TRBV3-1 with TRBJ1-6; 9 bases map to TRBD1. The CDR3 runs 14 residues. The germline V gene has CDR1 LGHDT and CDR2 YNNKEL (reference sequence). The V gene end was trimmed by 7 bases and the J gene end by 8 bases; junction bases not matched to a gene: 6. This CDR3 is CASTNRDRDSPLHF. Written as DNA, the CDR3 is TGTGCCAGCACGAACCGGGACAGGGATTCACCCCTCCACTTT.

V usage is TRBV7-9 and J usage is TRBJ1-4, with 8 bases that match TRBD1. Germline V gene lookup returns CDR1 SEHNR and CDR2 FQNEAQ (reference sequence). The ends lost 7 bases at V and 7 bases at J; junction bases unmatched: 11. The CDR3 is 15 amino acids. CDR3 sequence: CASTSTGEYIEKLFF. CDR3 DNA sequence: TGTGCCAGCACCTCGACAGGGGAGTATATTGAAAAACTGTTTTTT.

V usage is TRBV29-1 and J usage is TRBJ2-7; D gene uncertain. Germline V gives CDR1 SQVTM, CDR2 ANQGSEA. Trimming stripped 5 bases from V and 3 bases from J, with 8 bases between. The CDR3 has 11 amino acids. The CDR3 here is CSVTGSYEQYF. CDR3 in DNA: TGCAGCGTTACTGGCAGCTACGAGCAGTACTTC.

The chain has TRBV28 and TRBJ1-2; 11 nucleotides align to TRBD1. V trimming: 10 bases; J trimming: 4 bases; junction bases outside the gene matches: 2. This CDR3 spans 12 amino acids. Looked up from germline, CDR1 is MDHEN and CDR2 is SYDVKM. The CDR3 coding sequence is TGTGCCACCGGGACAGGGGGCTATGGCTACACCTTC. Translated: CATGTGGYGYTF.

The V call is TRBV19, the J call TRBJ2-2; D is unclear. The CDR3 is 14 amino acids. From germline, CDR1 is LNHDA and CDR2 SQIVND (reference sequence). V dropped 5 bases and J dropped 5 bases, with 12 bases sitting between them. The CDR3 DNA sequence: TGTGCCAGTAGTCCAGTCACTTTAACCGGGGAGCTGTTTTTT. This translates into CASSPVTLTGELFF.

This chain joins TRBV20-1 and TRBJ1-2; a possible D gene is TRBD1 (6 bases). Germline lookup yields CDR1 DFQATT and CDR2 SNEGSKA (reference sequence). Trimming cost V 5 bases and J 4 bases, with 11 bases left between them. The CDR3 has 12 amino acids. In DNA form, the CDR3 reads TGCAGTGCTCGCGGACAGTTCTATGGCTACACCTTC. It yields the protein CSARGQFYGYTF.

V is TRBV24-1 and J is TRBJ2-2; D call uncertain. V lost 3 bases and J lost 6, with 13 bases in between. Germline CDR1 KGHDR, CDR2 SFDVKD. The CDR3 runs 15 residues. The DNA for the CDR3 is TGTGCCACCAGTGATCCCTTGCGGCGCCCCGGGGAGCTGTTTTTT. As protein: CATSDPLRRPGELFF.

The rearrangement joins TRBV14 to TRBJ2-7; D is possibly TRBD2 (6 bases). Trimming removed 4 bases from V and 2 bases from J, with 15 bases in between. The CDR3 extends over 15 amino acids. CDR1 SGHDN and CDR2 FVKESK come from the germline V gene. CDR3 residues: CASSLRLGSAYEQYF. The CDR3 DNA reads TGTGCCAGCAGCCTCCGACTAGGGTCGGCCTACGAGCAGTACTTC.

In nucleotides, the CDR3 is TGCAGCGGCCAGCTTGGGACTTCGACCTCCTACGAGCAGTACTTC. This encodes CSGQLGTSTSYEQYF. The rearrangement joins TRBV29-1 to TRBJ2-7; perhaps TRBD2 as D (6 bases). CDR3 length: 15 amino acids. V lost 7 bases, J lost 0 bases, and 19 bases lay in between. Germline V gene lookup returns CDR1 SQVTM and CDR2 ANQGSEA.